A selection of T cell receptor beta chains follows, all from one sample in a study of blood T cell repertoires in COVID-19. Data came from immunoSEQ multiplex PCR; TCRdb stores just in-frame clones and leaves some out. The repertoire holds 120,000 to 150,000 clones, approximately 84% seen once, with 1.5% to 2% in the top ten. Sequencing was carried out using PBMCs or T cells enriched from blood (not recorded which). Source of these receptors: a woman younger than 30 who had been exposed to COVID-19. Each CDR3 is given with its conserved first and last residue. D genes are given only for firm matches. Size tells how often a clone was seen (once, few, many) or the class of an expanded clone, and some rows leave it out.

clone_size d_call j_call v_call cdr3_nt cdr3_aa
NA TRBD1 TRBJ1-1 TRBV30 TGTGCCTGGATTCTAGACAGGGGGGGTTTCGCTGAAGCTTTCTTT CAWILDRGGFAEAFF
NA TRBD2 TRBJ2-3 TRBV7-6 TGTGCCAGCAGCAAAGCACTAGCGGGAGTAGGAGATACGCAGTATTTT CASSKALAGVGDTQYF
NA NA TRBJ1-1 TRBV30 TGTGCCTGGAGTGAACAGGGTGAAGCTTTCTTT CAWSEQGEAFF
NA NA TRBJ2-5 TRBV27 TGTGCCAGCAGGGGGATAGCGAAAGAGTACTTC CASRGIAKEYF
once TRBD1 TRBJ2-3 TRBV19 TGTGCCAGTAGTATGCGGACAGGGGGATCCACAGATACGCAGTATTTT CASSMRTGGSTDTQYF
few NA TRBJ2-2 TRBV19 TGTGCCAGTAGTATGGGGGGAGTAGGGACCGGGGAGCTGTTTTTT CASSMGGVGTGELFF
NA TRBD1 TRBJ2-7 TRBV27 TGTGCCAGTAAAACAGGGGGCGACGAGCAGTACTTC CASKTGGDEQYF
NA NA TRBJ1-6 TRBV30 TGTGCCTGGAGCCCCCCAAGACAGAGCTCCTATAATTCACCCCTCCACTTT CAWSPPRQSSYNSPLHF
NA TRBD1 TRBJ1-5 TRBV19 TGTGCCAGTAGTATAAGTACAGGGGGAAAGAACAATCAGCCCCAGCATTTT CASSISTGGKNNQPQHF
NA TRBD1 TRBJ1-1 TRBV5-1 TGCGCCAGCAGCCCGATGACAGGGCTCCCTGAAGCTTTCTTT CASSPMTGLPEAFF
NA TRBD1 TRBJ1-5 TRBV24-1 TGTGCCACCAGTGCCTTAGGGTCGGGGACAGGTAGCAATCAGCCCCAGCATTTT CATSALGSGTGSNQPQHF
once NA TRBJ2-7 TRBV12-2 TGTGCAAGTCGCCCCTGGGGCTTCTACTACGAGCAGTACTTC CASRPWGFYYEQYF
NA TRBD2 TRBJ2-7 TRBV29-1 TGCAGCGTTCGCGGGCTAGCGGGGGCCTACGAGCAGTACTTC CSVRGLAGAYEQYF
few NA TRBJ1-1 TRBV20-1 TGCAGTGCTAGTTTCAGGGGCGACACTGAAGCTTTCTTT CSASFRGDTEAFF
NA NA TRBJ1-5 TRBV28 TGTGCCAGCAGTACTCCTTCCAGCAGGAGCAATCAGCCCCAGCATTTT CASSTPSSRSNQPQHF
NA NA TRBJ1-4 TRBV4-1 TGCGCCAGCAGCCAAGTCGGGAGCACAAATGAAAAACTGTTTTTT CASSQVGSTNEKLFF
once TRBD2 TRBJ2-7 TRBV10-3 TGTGCCATCAGTGAGTCGAGCGGGAGGTTGTACGAGCAGTACTTC CAISESSGRLYEQYF
once NA TRBJ2-2 TRBV19 TGTGCCAGTAGTATTTCTAGGCTAAGAACCGGGGAGCTGTTTTTT CASSISRLRTGELFF
few NA TRBJ1-6 TRBV6-1 TGTGCCAGCAGTGACAGGGGTCGAAATTCACCCCTCCACTTT CASSDRGRNSPLHF
once NA TRBJ2-5 TRBV12-2 TGTGCAAGTCGCTTAGGGCGCAGCTTGGCGGGGGCCCAGTACTTC CASRLGRSLAGAQYF
NA NA TRBJ1-6 TRBV4-3 TGCGCCAGCAGCCTGACGTATACAGGGTTCAATTCACCCCTCCACTTT CASSLTYTGFNSPLHF
NA TRBD1 TRBJ1-5 TRBV7-8 TGTGCCAGCAGCTTAATGGGACAGGGTAGCAATCAGCCCCAGCATTTT CASSLMGQGSNQPQHF
once NA TRBJ2-3 TRBV6-5 TGTGCCAGCAGCGCCCAGGGGGATACGCAGTATTTT CASSAQGDTQYF
NA TRBD2 TRBJ2-3 TRBV7-6 TGTGCCAGCAGCCTGGGACTAGCGGGTAGTAGCACAGATACGCAGTATTTT CASSLGLAGSSTDTQYF
NA TRBD1 TRBJ1-6 TRBV7-3 TGTGCCAGCAGCACTGGCTTACAGGGGAGCTCCTATAATTCACCCCTCCACTTT CASSTGLQGSSYNSPLHF
NA NA TRBJ1-2 TRBV6-2/TRBV6-3 TGTGCCAGCAGTTACGGGATGGAGGGATATGGCTACACCTTC CASSYGMEGYGYTF